These 25 T cell receptor beta chains came from one sample sequenced in a study of shared clonotypes between healthy human individuals. The method was immunoSEQ multiplex PCR; TCRdb's version includes in-frame clones alone and lacks a portion of them. The sample shows hundreds of thousands of clones, around three quarters of them seen only once. Source material: memory CD4+ T cells sorted from blood. Documented subset: CD45RA-negative fraction. These receptors originate from a woman aged 25 to 45 in good health.

This clone was observed at least ten times. The chain links TRBV25-1 to TRBJ2-1; D call uncertain. There are 13 residues in the CDR3. The germline V gene encodes CDR1 MGHDK and CDR2 SYGVNS. With 4 bases removed from V and 6 bases from J, the gap between germline ends came to 10 bases. CDR3 nucleotides: TGTGCCAGCAGTGTCCCTTGGGGCAATGAGCAGTTCTTC. Protein product: CASSVPWGNEQFF.

With regard to this clone: This sample also contains other DNA sequences that code for the same CDR3. The rearrangement links TRBV6-6 to TRBJ2-3, with a tentative D call TRBD1 (5 bases). Germline lookup yields CDR1 MNHNY and CDR2 SVGAGI (reference sequence). Trimming cost V 0 bases and J 4 bases, with 11 bases left between them. CDR3 size: 15 residues. Here the CDR3 DNA reads TGTGCCAGCAGTTACTCTACAGGTGGGGCAGATACGCAGTATTTT. Encoded protein: CASSYSTGGADTQYF.

This clone came up once. The chain couples TRBV21-1 to TRBJ1-1; TRBD1, the table's D call, was not compared with the DNA. TRBV21-1 corresponds to a pseudogene. The CDR3 is made up of 15 amino acids. Here the CDR3 DNA reads TGTGCCAGCAGCAAAGCGTCCAGGTTGAACACTGAAGCTTTCTTT. This gives the protein CASSKASRLNTEAFF.

The chain employs TRBV7-2 and TRBJ1-5, with 8 nucleotides matching TRBD1. CDR3 length equals 14 residues. V was clipped by 4 bases and J by 7 bases; unmatched bases: 6. Germline values: CDR1 SGHTA, CDR2 FQGNSA. CDR3 amino acids: CASSSDRGYQPQHF. The CDR3 coding sequence is TGTGCCAGCAGCTCAGACAGGGGATACCAGCCCCAGCATTTT. The full variable domain, completed using reference TRBV7-2 and TRBJ1-5, is GAGVSQSPSNKVTEKGKDVELRCDPISGHTALYWYRQSLGQGLEFLIYFQGNSAPDKSGLPSDRFSAERTGGSVSTLTIQRTQQEDSAVYLCASSSDRGYQPQHFGDGTRLSIL.

The rearrangement joins TRBV2 to TRBJ2-3; D is possibly TRBD2 (5 bases). The CDR3 sequence is 20 residues long. Per the germline V gene, CDR1 is SNHLY and CDR2 is FYNNEI. Trimming removed 2 bases from V and 2 bases from J, with 26 bases in between. CDR3 sequence: CASSERPGSRLAIVTDTQYF. Written as DNA, the CDR3 is TGTGCCAGCAGTGAAAGACCGGGCAGTCGGCTAGCCATCGTCACAGATACGCAGTATTTT.

The rearrangement uses TRBV5-1 and TRBJ2-1, with a weak D call TRBD1 (5 bases). The CDR3 totals 15 residues. The germline CDR1 and CDR2 sequences are SGHRS and YFSETQ. Trimming stripped 3 bases from V and 0 bases from J, with 10 bases between. CDR3 sequence (DNA): TGCGCCAGCAGCTCTTACCAGGGCTCCTACAATGAGCAGTTCTTC. Its translation is CASSSYQGSYNEQFF.

Here the CDR3 reads CASSLGRVITDTQYF. The CDR3 DNA follows: TGTGCCAGCAGCTTAGGCAGGGTCATCACAGATACGCAGTATTTT. The chain recombines TRBV11-2 with TRBJ2-3; the D gene is possibly TRBD1 (5 bases). The ends were cut back, 1 base at V and 2 bases at J, with 10 bases in the middle. Germline CDR1 reads SGHAT; CDR2 reads FQNNGV. The CDR3 is 15 amino acids.

This clone was found a few times. This chain uses TRBV6-1 with TRBJ1-5; D is undetermined. This CDR3 spans 13 amino acids. V was trimmed by 4 bases and J by 11 bases, leaving 15 bases between them. Germline CDR1 reads MNHNS; CDR2 reads SASEGT. The CDR3 sequence: CASSGSAWVTQHF. CDR3 DNA sequence: TGTGCCAGCAGTGGAAGTGCCTGGGTTACCCAGCATTTT.

The CDR3: CASSLGLAGFYEQYF. CDR3 DNA sequence: TGCGCCAGCAGCTTGGGACTAGCGGGCTTCTACGAGCAGTACTTC. This sequence joins TRBV5-1 and TRBJ2-7, with TRBD2 matching 10 bases. This CDR3 spans 15 amino acids. Germline CDR1 and CDR2: SGHRS and YFSETQ. The trim removed 0 bases at V and 3 bases at J, leaving 3 bases unmatched.

The rearrangement joins TRBV13 to TRBJ2-7; D may be TRBD1 (5 bases). The CDR3 runs to 13 residues. Germline-derived CDR1 and CDR2 are PRHDT and FYEKMQ (reference sequence). Trimming removed 0 bases at V and 6 bases at J, with 9 bases between. The CDR3 here is CASSLGRAREQYF. Here the CDR3 DNA reads TGTGCCAGCAGCTTAGGCAGGGCTCGCGAGCAGTACTTC.

The chain joins TRBV7-9 to TRBJ1-2; D unclear. CDR3 length: 14 residues. Germline-derived CDR1 and CDR2 are SEHNR and FQNEAQ (reference sequence). The germline V and J ends were trimmed by 3 bases and 5 bases, with 13 bases remaining between them. This chain's CDR3 is CASSFLGMEYGYTF. CDR3 nucleotide sequence: TGTGCCAGCAGCTTTCTAGGGATGGAGTATGGCTACACCTTC. Full variable domain (missing parts from reference TRBV7-9 and TRBJ1-2): DTGVSQNPRHKITKRGQNVTFRCDPISEHNRLYWYRQTLGQGPEFLTYFQNEAQLEKSRLLSDRFSAERPKGSFSTLEIQRTEQGDSAMYLCASSFLGMEYGYTFGSGTRLTVV.

The V call is TRBV10-3, the J call TRBJ2-1; D may be TRBD1 (5 bases). The CDR3 consists of 14 residues. The germline V and J ends were trimmed by 6 bases and 5 bases, with 14 bases remaining between them. Germline V gene data show CDR1 as ENHRY and CDR2 as SYGVKD. CDR3 amino acids: CAIRSREQDNEQFF. CDR3 DNA sequence: TGTGCCATCAGGAGCAGGGAACAAGACAATGAGCAGTTCTTC.

This rearrangement joins TRBV5-4 to TRBJ2-3, with a possible D match to TRBD2 (6 bases). Germline CDR1 SGHNT, CDR2 YYREEE (reference sequence). V lost 4 bases and J lost 2, with 14 bases in between. The CDR3 covers 15 residues. The CDR3 nucleotides are TGTGCCAGCAGCATGGGAGGACACCACACAGATACGCAGTATTTT. This gives the protein CASSMGGHHTDTQYF.

The J gene is TRBJ2-2, the V gene TRBV30, with 7 bases aligning to TRBD2. Trimming took 8 bases from V and 2 from J; bases not matched to a gene: 8. This CDR3 is built from 14 residues. Germline-derived CDR1 and CDR2 are GTSNPN and SVGIG (reference sequence). The CDR3 bases are TGTGCCCGACACACAGCGGGAAACACCGGGGAGCTGTTTTTT. It encodes CARHTAGNTGELFF.

This chain joins TRBV5-4 and TRBJ2-5, with D possibly matching TRBD2 (6 bases). The V end lost 4 bases, the J end lost 1 base, and 11 bases lay between the germline ends. In germline, CDR1 is SGHNT, CDR2 YYREEE (reference sequence). The CDR3 length is 14 residues. CDR3 coding DNA: TGTGCCAGCAGCCACTCGGGAGTCCAAGAGACCCAGTACTTC. Translation gives CASSHSGVQETQYF.

The chain couples TRBV5-1 to TRBJ2-3; a weak D match, TRBD1 (6 bases). CDR1 and CDR2 (germline): SGHRS, YFSETQ. V dropped 0 bases and J dropped 4 bases, with 9 bases sitting between them. The CDR3 runs to 14 residues. The CDR3 is CASSLARGPDTQYF. CDR3 in DNA: TGCGCCAGCAGCTTGGCCAGGGGCCCAGATACGCAGTATTTT.

This clone was seen a few times. The chain links TRBV5-1 to TRBJ2-7; 14 bases map to TRBD2. The CDR3 covers 15 residues. V gave up 9 bases and J gave up 5 bases; unmatched junction bases: 10. CDR1 is SGHRS, CDR2 YFSETQ, per germline. The CDR3 is CATEGGLAGVHEQYF. CDR3 DNA sequence: TGCGCCACAGAGGGGGGACTAGCGGGAGTTCACGAGCAGTACTTC.

This clone was counted many times. The genes are TRBV5-1 and TRBJ2-1, with D unresolved. Germline-derived CDR1 and CDR2 are SGHRS and YFSETQ. The CDR3 sequence is 15 residues long. V was shortened by 0 bases and J by 0 bases, with 7 bases between the two germline ends. The CDR3 DNA is TGCGCCAGCAGCTTGGACATACTCTCCTACAATGAGCAGTTCTTC. As protein: CASSLDILSYNEQFF. Combining the CDR3 with reference TRBV5-1 and TRBJ2-1 gives the whole variable domain KAGVTQTPRYLIKTRGQQVTLSCSPISGHRSVSWYQQTPGQGLQFLFEYFSETQRNKGNFPGRFSGRQFSNSRSEMNVSTLELGDSALYLCASSLDILSYNEQFFGPGTRLTVL.

The gene calls are TRBV7-9 and TRBJ2-3, with TRBD2 as a possible D gene (5 bases). This CDR3 spans 15 amino acids. The germline V gene has CDR1 SEHNR and CDR2 FQNEAQ (reference sequence). V dropped 0 bases and J dropped 2 bases, with 9 bases sitting between them. DNA of the CDR3: TGTGCCAGCAGCTTAGCTCGGGGTACCACAGATACGCAGTATTTT. Its translation: CASSLARGTTDTQYF.

V usage is TRBV5-6 and J usage is TRBJ2-3, with a possible D match to TRBD1 (5 bases). Per germline, CDR1 SGHDT and CDR2 YYEEEE. V lost 3 bases to trimming and J lost 8 bases, with 10 bases between them. CDR3 length equals 12 residues. CDR3 nucleotide sequence: TGTGCCAGCAGCTACCAGGGCAGTACGCAGTATTTT. As protein: CASSYQGSTQYF.

The V call is TRBV10-2, the J call TRBJ2-5, with D perhaps assigned TRBD1 or TRBD2 (5 bases each). With 10 bases removed from V and 5 bases from J, the gap between germline ends came to 17 bases. The CDR3 covers 13 residues. Germline V CDR1 and CDR2: WSHSY, SAAADI. The CDR3 sequence: CATRGLGRETQYF. CDR3 bases: TGCGCCACCCGGGGATTGGGACGGGAGACCCAGTACTTC.

In its sample, this clone was seen a few times. The chain uses TRBV4-1 and TRBJ1-1; 7 bases match TRBD1. The V gene's germline CDR1 is MGHRA and CDR2 YSYEKL. This CDR3 contains 17 residues. V trimming: 1 base; J trimming: 5 bases; junction bases outside the gene matches: 13. The CDR3 sequence: CASSQAPGTVSPTEAFF. The CDR3 bases are TGCGCCAGCAGCCAAGCTCCCGGGACAGTGAGTCCGACTGAAGCTTTCTTT.

This chain links TRBV27 with TRBJ2-7; D may be TRBD1 (5 bases). Germline V gene lookup returns CDR1 MNHEY and CDR2 SMNVEV (reference sequence). V dropped 5 bases and J dropped 4 bases, with 9 bases sitting between them. This CDR3 contains 12 residues. The DNA for the CDR3 is TGTGCCAGCAGTCCCCAGGGTTACGAGCAGTACTTC. It translates to CASSPQGYEQYF.

The V call is TRBV6-5, the J call TRBJ2-5, with 13 bases identical to TRBD2. The CDR3 is 15 amino acids. Trimming at V came to 7 bases and at J to 5 bases, leaving 7 bases not matched to a gene. CDR1 MNHEY and CDR2 SVGAGI come from the germline V gene. The CDR3 DNA follows: TGTGCCAGCAAACTAGCGGGAGGGGAGGCGGAGACCCAGTACTTC. Residues: CASKLAGGEAETQYF.

This clone appeared a few times. The J gene is TRBJ2-1, the V gene TRBV5-1; D remains ambiguous. This CDR3 has 17 residues. Germline assignment: CDR1 SGHRS and CDR2 YFSETQ. V was shortened by 4 bases and J by 0 bases, with 17 bases between the two germline ends. The DNA for the CDR3 is TGCGCCAGCAGCGTGCCCATTCTAGGGAACTCCTACAATGAGCAGTTCTTC. Translating gives CASSVPILGNSYNEQFF.